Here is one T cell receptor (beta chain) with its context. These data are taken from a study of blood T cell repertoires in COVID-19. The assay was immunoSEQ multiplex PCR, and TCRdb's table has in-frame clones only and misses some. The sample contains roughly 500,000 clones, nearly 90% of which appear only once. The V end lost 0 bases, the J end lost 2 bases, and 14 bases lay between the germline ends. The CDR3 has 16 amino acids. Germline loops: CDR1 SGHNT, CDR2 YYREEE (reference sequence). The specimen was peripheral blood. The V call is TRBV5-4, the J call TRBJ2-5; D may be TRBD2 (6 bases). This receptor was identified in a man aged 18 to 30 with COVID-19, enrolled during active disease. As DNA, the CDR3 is TGTGCCAGCAGCTTGGGGGCGGGGCAACCACAAGAGACCCAGTACTTC. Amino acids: CASSLGAGQPQETQYF.